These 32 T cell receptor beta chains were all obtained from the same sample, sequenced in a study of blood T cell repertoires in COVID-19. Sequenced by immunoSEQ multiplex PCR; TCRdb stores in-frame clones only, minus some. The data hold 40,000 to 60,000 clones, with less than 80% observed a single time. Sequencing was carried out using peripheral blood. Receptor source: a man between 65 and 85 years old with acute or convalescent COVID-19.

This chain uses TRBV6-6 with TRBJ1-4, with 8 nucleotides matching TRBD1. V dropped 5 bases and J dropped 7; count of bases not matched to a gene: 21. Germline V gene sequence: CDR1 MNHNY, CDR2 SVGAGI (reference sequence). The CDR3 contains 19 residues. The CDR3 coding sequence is TGTGCCAGCAGTCCCCTTCTGAGGGCAGGGGGCGCAGGTAGTGAAAAACTGTTTTTT. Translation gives CASSPLLRAGGAGSEKLFF.

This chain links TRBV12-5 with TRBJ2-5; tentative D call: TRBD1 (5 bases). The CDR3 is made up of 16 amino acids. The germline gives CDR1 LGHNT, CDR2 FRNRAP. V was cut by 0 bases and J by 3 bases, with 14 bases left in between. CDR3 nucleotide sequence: TGTGCTAGTGGTTTGGTGGGCAGGGCCGAAGAAGAGACCCAGTACTTC. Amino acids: CASGLVGRAEEETQYF.

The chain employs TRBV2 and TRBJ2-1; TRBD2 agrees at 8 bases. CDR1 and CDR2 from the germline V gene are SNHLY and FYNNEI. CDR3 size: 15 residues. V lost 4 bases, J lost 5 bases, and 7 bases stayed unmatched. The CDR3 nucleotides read TGTGCCAGCAGTGCGGCGGGAGGATTCGACAATGAGCAGTTCTTC. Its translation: CASSAAGGFDNEQFF.

DNA of the CDR3: TGTGCCAGCAGTGCCCTAGCGGCGGGGGCCTACAATGAGCAGTTCTTC. Residues: CASSALAAGAYNEQFF. The rearrangement joins TRBV6-1 to TRBJ2-1; 7 positions agree with TRBD2. Germline V gene lookup returns CDR1 MNHNS and CDR2 SASEGT. This CDR3 is 16 amino acids long. V lost 4 bases, J lost 2 bases, and 8 bases stayed unmatched.

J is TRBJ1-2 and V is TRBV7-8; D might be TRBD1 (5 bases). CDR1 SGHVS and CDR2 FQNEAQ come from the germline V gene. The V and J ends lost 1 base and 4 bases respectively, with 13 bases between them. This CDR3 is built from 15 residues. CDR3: CASSLEAGSVYGYTF. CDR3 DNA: TGTGCCAGCAGCTTAGAAGCAGGGTCGGTCTATGGCTACACCTTC. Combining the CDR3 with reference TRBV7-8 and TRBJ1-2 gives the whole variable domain GAGVSQSPRYKVAKRGQDVALRCDPISGHVSLFWYQQALGQGPEFLTYFQNEAQLDKSGLPSDRFFAERPEGSVSTLKIQRTQQEDSAVYLCASSLEAGSVYGYTFGSGTRLTVV.

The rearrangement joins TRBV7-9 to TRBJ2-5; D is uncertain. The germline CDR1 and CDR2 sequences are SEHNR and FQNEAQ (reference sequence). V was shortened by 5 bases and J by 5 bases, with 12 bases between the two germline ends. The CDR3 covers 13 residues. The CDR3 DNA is TGTGCCAGCAGCAGCGCCCCTCAGGAGACCCAGTACTTC. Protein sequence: CASSSAPQETQYF.

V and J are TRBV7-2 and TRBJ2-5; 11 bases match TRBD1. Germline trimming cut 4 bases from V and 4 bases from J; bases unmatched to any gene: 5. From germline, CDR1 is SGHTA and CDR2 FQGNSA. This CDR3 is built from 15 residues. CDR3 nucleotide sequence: TGTGCCAGCAGCTGGGGACAGGGGGGCCGAGAGACCCAGTACTTC. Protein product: CASSWGQGGRETQYF.

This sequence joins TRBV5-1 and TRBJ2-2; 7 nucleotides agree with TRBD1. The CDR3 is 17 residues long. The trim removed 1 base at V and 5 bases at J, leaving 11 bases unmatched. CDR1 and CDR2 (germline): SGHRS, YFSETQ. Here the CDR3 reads CASSLRVGGLGTGELFF. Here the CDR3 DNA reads TGCGCCAGCAGCTTGAGGGTAGGGGGCTTGGGGACCGGGGAGCTGTTTTTT.

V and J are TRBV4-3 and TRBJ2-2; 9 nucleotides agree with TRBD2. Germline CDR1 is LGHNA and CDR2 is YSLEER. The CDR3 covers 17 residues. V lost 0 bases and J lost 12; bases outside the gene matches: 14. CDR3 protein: CASSQDWAGGYDPQLFF. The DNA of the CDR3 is TGCGCCAGCAGCCAAGATTGGGCGGGAGGGTACGATCCACAGCTGTTTTTT.

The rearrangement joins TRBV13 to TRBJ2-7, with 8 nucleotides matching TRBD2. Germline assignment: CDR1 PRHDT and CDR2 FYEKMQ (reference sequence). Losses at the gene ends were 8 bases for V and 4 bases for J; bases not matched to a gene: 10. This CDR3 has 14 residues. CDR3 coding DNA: TGTGCCAGCTCAATGGGACTAGTCGGTTACGAGCAGTACTTC. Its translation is CASSMGLVGYEQYF.

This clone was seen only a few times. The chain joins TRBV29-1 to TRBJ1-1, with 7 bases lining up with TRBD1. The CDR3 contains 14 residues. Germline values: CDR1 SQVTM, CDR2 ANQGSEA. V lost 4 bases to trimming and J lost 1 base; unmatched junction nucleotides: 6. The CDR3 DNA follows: TGCAGCGTTGCGAAGGACAGGACGAACACTGAAGCTTTCTTT. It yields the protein CSVAKDRTNTEAFF.

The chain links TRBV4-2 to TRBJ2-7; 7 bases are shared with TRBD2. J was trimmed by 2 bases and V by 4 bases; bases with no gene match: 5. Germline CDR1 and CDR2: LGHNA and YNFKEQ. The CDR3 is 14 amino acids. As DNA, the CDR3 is TGTGCCAGCAGCCGAGCCGGGACTACCTACGAGCAGTACTTC. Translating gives CASSRAGTTYEQYF.

CDR3 sequence: CASSQGLAGGKVDTQYF. The CDR3 coding sequence is TGTGCCAGCAGCCAAGGACTAGCGGGGGGGAAAGTAGATACGCAGTATTTT. V gene TRBV4-2 combines with J gene TRBJ2-3; 14 positions agree with TRBD2. The ends lost 1 base at V and 5 bases at J; junction bases unmatched: 5. Germline V gives CDR1 LGHNA, CDR2 YNFKEQ. The CDR3 contains 17 residues.

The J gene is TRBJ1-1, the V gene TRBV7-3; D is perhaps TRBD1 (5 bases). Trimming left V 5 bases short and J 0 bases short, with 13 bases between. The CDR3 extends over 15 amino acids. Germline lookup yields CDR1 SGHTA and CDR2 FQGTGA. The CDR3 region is CASSPKGLLNTEAFF. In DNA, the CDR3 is TGTGCCAGCAGCCCGAAGGGACTGCTGAACACTGAAGCTTTCTTT.

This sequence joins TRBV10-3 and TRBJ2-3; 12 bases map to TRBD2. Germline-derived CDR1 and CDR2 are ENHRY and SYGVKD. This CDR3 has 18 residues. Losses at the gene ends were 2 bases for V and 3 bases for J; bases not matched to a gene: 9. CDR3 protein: CAISEKGLAGGMTDTQYF. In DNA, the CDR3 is TGTGCCATCAGTGAGAAGGGGCTAGCGGGGGGGATGACAGATACGCAGTATTTT.

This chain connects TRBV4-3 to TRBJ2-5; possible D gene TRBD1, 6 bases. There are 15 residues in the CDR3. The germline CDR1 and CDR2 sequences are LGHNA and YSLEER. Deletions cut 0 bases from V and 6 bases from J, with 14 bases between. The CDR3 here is CASSQDGGQGKTQYF. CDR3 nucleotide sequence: TGCGCCAGCAGCCAAGATGGGGGCCAGGGGAAGACCCAGTACTTC.

The CDR3 DNA reads TGTGCCAGCAGCGCCTCCCGGGGGGGGGTGAACACTGAAGCTTTCTTT. Protein product: CASSASRGGVNTEAFF. The chain carries TRBV9 and TRBJ1-1, with a weak D call TRBD1 (5 bases). This CDR3 contains 16 residues. V was shortened by 3 bases and J by 0 bases, with 15 bases between the two germline ends. Germline V CDR1 and CDR2: SGDLS, YYNGEE.

In DNA, the CDR3 is TGTGCCAGCAGCTTAAACCGGGGCTACGAGCAGTACTTC. It specifies CASSLNRGYEQYF. This chain links TRBV7-9 with TRBJ2-7, with D possibly TRBD2 on 5 matching bases. Germline CDR1 reads SEHNR; CDR2 reads FQNEAQ (reference sequence). The CDR3 runs to 13 residues. Deletions cut 2 bases from V and 3 bases from J, with 8 bases between.

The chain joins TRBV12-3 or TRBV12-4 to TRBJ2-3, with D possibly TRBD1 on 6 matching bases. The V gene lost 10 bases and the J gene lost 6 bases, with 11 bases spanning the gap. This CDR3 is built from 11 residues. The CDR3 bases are TGTGCCATTCAGGGGCGGGATACGCAGTATTTT. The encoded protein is CAIQGRDTQYF.

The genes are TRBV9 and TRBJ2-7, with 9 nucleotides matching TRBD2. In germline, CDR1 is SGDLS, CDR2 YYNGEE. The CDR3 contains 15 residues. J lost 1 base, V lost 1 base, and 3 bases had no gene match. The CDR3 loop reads CASSVTSGPSYEQYF. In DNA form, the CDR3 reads TGTGCCAGCAGCGTAACTAGCGGGCCGTCCTACGAGCAGTACTTC.

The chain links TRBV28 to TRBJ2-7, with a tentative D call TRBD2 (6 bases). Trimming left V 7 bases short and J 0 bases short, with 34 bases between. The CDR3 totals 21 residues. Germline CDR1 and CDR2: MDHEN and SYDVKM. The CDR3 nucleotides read TGTGCCAGCACTAAACGGGAGCTCGATAAAATAACGGGGCGCCGCTCCTACGAGCAGTACTTC. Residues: CASTKRELDKITGRRSYEQYF.

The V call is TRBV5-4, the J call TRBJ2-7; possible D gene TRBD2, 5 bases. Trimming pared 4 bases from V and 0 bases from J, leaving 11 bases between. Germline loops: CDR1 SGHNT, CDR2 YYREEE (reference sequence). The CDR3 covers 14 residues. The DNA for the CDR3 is TGTGCCAGCAGCCTGTCCCGGGGCTCCTACGAGCAGTACTTC. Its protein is CASSLSRGSYEQYF.

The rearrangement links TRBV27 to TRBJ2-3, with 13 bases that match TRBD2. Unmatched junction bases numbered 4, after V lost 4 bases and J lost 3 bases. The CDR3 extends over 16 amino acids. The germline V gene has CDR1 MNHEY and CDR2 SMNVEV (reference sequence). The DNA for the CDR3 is TGTGCCAGCAGTTACAGGACTAGCGGGGGTACAGATACGCAGTATTTT. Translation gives CASSYRTSGGTDTQYF.

As DNA, the CDR3 is TGCGCCAGCAGCCTTGACAGGGCCACTGGAAACACCATATATTTT. Its translation is CASSLDRATGNTIYF. V gene TRBV5-1 combines with J gene TRBJ1-3; 7 bases fit TRBD1. The CDR3 is 15 amino acids. The V segment lost 4 bases and the J segment 2 bases; nucleotides outside the gene matches: 6. Germline values: CDR1 SGHRS, CDR2 YFSETQ. Together with reference TRBV5-1 and TRBJ1-3, the CDR3 gives the full variable domain: KAGVTQTPRYLIKTRGQQVTLSCSPISGHRSVSWYQQTPGQGLQFLFEYFSETQRNKGNFPGRFSGRQFSNSRSEMNVSTLELGDSALYLCASSLDRATGNTIYFGEGSWLTVV.

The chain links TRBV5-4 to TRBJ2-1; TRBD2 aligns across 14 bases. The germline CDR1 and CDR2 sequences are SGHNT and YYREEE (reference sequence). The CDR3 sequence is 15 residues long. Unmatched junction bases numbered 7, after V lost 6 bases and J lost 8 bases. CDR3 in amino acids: CASTIMGLAGDEQFF. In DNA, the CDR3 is TGTGCCAGCACCATTATGGGACTAGCGGGAGATGAGCAGTTCTTC.

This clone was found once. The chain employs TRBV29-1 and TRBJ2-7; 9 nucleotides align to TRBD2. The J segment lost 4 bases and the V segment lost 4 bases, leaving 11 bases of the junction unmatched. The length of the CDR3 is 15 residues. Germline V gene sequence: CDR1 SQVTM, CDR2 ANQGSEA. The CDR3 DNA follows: TGCAGCGTTGGGGTCTCCGCGGGAGGGCCTTACGAGCAGTACTTC. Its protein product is CSVGVSAGGPYEQYF.

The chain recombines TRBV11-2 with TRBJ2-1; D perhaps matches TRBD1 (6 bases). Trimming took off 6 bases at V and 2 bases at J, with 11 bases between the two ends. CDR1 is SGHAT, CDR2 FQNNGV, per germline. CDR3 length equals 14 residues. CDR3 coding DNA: TGTGCCAGCAGAGTGGCAGGGGCCTACAATGAGCAGTTCTTC. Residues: CASRVAGAYNEQFF.

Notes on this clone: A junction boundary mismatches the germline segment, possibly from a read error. In DNA form, the CDR3 reads TGTGCTAGCAGCTTCGGCGGTGGCGCCGGGGAGCTGTTTTTT. Translated, it gives CASSFGGGAGELFF. V usage is TRBV7-7 and J usage is TRBJ2-2; no reliable D call. The V gene's germline CDR1 is SSHAT and CDR2 FNYEAQ (reference sequence). CDR3 length: 14 residues.

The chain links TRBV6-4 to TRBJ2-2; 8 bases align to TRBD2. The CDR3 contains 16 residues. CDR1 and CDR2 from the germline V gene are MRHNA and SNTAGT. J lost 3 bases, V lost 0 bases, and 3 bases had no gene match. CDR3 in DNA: TGTGCCAGCAGTGACTCAAAAGCGGGGGACACCGGGGAGCTGTTTTTT. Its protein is CASSDSKAGDTGELFF.

CDR3 region: CASSTRTGANTDTQYF. The CDR3 DNA sequence: TGTGCCAGCAGCACGAGGACAGGGGCCAACACAGATACGCAGTATTTT. The chain recombines TRBV5-4 with TRBJ2-3; 9 bases align to TRBD1. V trimming: 4 bases; J trimming: 2 bases; junction bases outside the gene matches: 8. This CDR3 is 16 amino acids long. Germline V gene data show CDR1 as SGHNT and CDR2 as YYREEE (reference sequence).

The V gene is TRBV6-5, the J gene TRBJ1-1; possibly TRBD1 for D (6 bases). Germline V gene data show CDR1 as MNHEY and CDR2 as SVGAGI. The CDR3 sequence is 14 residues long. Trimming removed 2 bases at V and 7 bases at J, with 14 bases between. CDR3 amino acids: CASSYEGGGGEAFF. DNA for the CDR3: TGTGCCAGCAGTTACGAGGGGGGAGGGGGTGAAGCTTTCTTT.

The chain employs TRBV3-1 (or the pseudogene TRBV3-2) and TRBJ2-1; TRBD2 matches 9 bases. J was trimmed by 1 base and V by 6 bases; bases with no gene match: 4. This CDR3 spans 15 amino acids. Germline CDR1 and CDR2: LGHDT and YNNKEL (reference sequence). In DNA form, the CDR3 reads TGTGCCAGCAGTACGACTAGCGGATCCTACAATGAGCAGTTCTTC. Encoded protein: CASSTTSGSYNEQFF.